This paragraph covers one TCR beta chain sequence. The antigen is unknown. The repertoire was sequenced with immunoSEQ multiplex PCR; TCRdb's copy has only in-frame clones and lacks some. This table holds over 750,000 clones, around 96% found once. The data were obtained in a study of shared clonotypes between healthy human individuals. The naive CD8 subset, CD45RO-negative cells positively selected for CCR7, excluded terminally differentiated effector memory CD45RA+ cells. Study-wide findings and caveats: Shared clonotypes across all four donors exceeded non-shared ones in generation probability. Naive subsets usually exceeded memory subsets in estimated richness.

V was trimmed by 1 base and J by 6 bases, leaving 22 bases between them. Germline CDR1 MNHEY, CDR2 SMNVEV (reference sequence). This CDR3 contains 18 residues. Sequencing used naive CD8+ T cells sorted from blood. The receptor was isolated from a man between 25 and 39 years old in good health. This rearrangement joins TRBV27 to TRBJ2-1; D possibly corresponds to TRBD2 (6 bases). The CDR3 here is CASSLLDSWGGGGNEQFF. DNA of the CDR3: TGTGCCAGCAGTTTATTAGACAGTTGGGGAGGAGGTGGCAATGAGCAGTTCTTC.